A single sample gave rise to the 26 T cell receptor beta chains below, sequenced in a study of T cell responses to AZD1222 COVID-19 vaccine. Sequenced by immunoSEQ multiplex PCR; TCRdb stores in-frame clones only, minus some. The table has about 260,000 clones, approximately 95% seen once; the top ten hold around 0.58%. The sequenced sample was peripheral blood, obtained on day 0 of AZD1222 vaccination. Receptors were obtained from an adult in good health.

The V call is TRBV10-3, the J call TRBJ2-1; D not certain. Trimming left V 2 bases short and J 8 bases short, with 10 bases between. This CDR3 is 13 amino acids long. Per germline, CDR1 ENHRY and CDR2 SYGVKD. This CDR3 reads CAISETADDEQFF. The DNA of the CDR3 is TGTGCCATCAGTGAGACAGCCGACGATGAGCAGTTCTTC.

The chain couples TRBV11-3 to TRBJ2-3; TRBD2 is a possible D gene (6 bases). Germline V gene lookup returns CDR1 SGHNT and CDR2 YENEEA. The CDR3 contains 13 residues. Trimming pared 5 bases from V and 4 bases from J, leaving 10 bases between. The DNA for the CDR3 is TGTGCCAGCAGCCTAGGAGGGGCAGATACGCAGTATTTT. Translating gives CASSLGGADTQYF.

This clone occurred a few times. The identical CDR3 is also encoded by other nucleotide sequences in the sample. The CDR3 DNA sequence: TGTGCCAGTAGTATAGTGGGCGGTCACAATGAGCAGTTCTTC. Protein product: CASSIVGGHNEQFF. J is TRBJ2-1 and V is TRBV19; no clear D. CDR1 is LNHDA, CDR2 SQIVND, per germline (reference sequence). V lost 1 base and J 5 bases, leaving 9 bases between the germline ends. This CDR3 is 14 amino acids long.

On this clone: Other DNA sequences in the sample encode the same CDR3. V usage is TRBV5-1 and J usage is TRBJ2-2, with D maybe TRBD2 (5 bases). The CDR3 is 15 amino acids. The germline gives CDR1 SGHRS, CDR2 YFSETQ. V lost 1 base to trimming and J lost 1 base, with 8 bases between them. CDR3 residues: CASSLTGMNTGELFF. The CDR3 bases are TGCGCCAGCAGCTTGACGGGGATGAACACCGGGGAGCTGTTTTTT.

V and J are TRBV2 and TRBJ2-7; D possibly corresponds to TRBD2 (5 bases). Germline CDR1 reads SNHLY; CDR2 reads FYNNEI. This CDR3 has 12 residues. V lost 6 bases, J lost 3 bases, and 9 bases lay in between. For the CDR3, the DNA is TGTGCCAGCAGAAGCGGTCTCTACGAGCAGTACTTC. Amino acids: CASRSGLYEQYF.

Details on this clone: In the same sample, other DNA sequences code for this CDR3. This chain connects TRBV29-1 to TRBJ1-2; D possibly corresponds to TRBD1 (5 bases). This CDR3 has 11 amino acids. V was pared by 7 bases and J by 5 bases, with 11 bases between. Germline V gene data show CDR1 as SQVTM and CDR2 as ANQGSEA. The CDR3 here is CSAGTEYGYTF. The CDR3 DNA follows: TGCAGCGCTGGGACGGAATATGGCTACACCTTC.

CDR3 sequence: CASSLNAGGGYNEQFF. The CDR3 nucleotides read TGCGCCAGCAGCTTGAACGCGGGAGGGGGGTACAATGAGCAGTTCTTC. The chain recombines TRBV5-1 with TRBJ2-1, with TRBD2 matching over 9 bases. The CDR3 is 16 residues long. Trimming at V came to 1 base and at J to 4 bases, leaving 6 bases not matched to a gene. Per germline, CDR1 SGHRS and CDR2 YFSETQ.

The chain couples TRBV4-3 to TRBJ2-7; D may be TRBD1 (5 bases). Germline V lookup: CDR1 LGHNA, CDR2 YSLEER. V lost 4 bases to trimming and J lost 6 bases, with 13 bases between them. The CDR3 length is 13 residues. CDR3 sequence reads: CASSLVPGFEQYF. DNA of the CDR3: TGCGCCAGCAGCCTTGTCCCAGGGTTCGAGCAGTACTTC.

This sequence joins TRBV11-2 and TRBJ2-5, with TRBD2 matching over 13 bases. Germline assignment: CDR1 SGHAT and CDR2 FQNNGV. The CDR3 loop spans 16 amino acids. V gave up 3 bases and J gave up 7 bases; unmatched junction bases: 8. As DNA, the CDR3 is TGTGCCAGCAGCTTCGGACTAGCGGGAGTCCCCCGGACCCAGTACTTC. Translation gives CASSFGLAGVPRTQYF.

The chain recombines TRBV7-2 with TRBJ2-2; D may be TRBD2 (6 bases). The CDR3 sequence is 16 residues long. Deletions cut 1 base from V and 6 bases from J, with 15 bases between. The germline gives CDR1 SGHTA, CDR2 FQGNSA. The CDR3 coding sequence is TGTGCCAGCAGCTTAGGCGCGGGGACGGTGGCCGGGGAGCTGTTTTTT. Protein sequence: CASSLGAGTVAGELFF.

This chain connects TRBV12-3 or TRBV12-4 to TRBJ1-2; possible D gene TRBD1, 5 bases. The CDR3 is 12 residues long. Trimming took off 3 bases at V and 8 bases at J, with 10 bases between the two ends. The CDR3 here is CASSLGGGGYTF. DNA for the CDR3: TGTGCCAGCAGTTTGGGGGGTGGAGGCTACACCTTC.

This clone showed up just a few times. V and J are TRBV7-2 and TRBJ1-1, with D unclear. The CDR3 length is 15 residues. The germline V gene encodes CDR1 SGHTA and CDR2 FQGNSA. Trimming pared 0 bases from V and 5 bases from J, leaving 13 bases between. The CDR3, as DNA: TGTGCCAGCAGCTTAGCTTCTCAGGTTAGGACTGAAGCTTTCTTT. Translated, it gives CASSLASQVRTEAFF.

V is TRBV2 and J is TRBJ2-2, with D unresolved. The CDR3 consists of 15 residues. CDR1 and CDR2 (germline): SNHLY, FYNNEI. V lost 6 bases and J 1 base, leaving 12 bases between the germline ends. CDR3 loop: CASRVQRLNTGELFF. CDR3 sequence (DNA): TGTGCCAGCAGGGTCCAGAGGTTGAACACCGGGGAGCTGTTTTTT.

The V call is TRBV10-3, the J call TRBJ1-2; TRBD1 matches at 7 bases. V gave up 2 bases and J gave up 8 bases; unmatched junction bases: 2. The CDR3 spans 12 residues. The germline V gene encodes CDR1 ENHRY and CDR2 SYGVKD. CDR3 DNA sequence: TGTGCCATCAGTGAGGACAGGGTCGGCTACACCTTC. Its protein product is CAISEDRVGYTF.

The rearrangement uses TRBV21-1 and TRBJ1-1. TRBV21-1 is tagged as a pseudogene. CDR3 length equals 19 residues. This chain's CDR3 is CASSKEGGRGVRSDTEAFF. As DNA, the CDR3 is TGTGCCAGCAGCAAAGAGGGGGGCAGAGGGGTTCGATCGGACACTGAAGCTTTCTTT.

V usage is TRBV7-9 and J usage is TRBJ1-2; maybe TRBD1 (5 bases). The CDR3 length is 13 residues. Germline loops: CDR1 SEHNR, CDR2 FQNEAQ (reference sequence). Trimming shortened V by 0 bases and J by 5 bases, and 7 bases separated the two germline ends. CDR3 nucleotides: TGTGCCAGCAGCTTAGCGGGGGATTATGGCTACACCTTC. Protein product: CASSLAGDYGYTF.

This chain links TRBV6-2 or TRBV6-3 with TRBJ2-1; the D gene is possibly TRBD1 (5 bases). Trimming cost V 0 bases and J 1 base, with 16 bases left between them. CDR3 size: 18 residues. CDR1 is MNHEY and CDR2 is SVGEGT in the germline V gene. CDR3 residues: CASSYSIQATISYNEQFF. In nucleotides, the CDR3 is TGTGCCAGCAGTTACTCTATACAGGCTACCATTTCCTACAATGAGCAGTTCTTC.

CDR3 loop: CASSSREGRIYEQYF. The CDR3 DNA is TGTGCCAGCAGTTCCCGGGAGGGTCGAATCTACGAGCAGTACTTC. This chain uses TRBV27 with TRBJ2-7; 8 bases map to TRBD2. V was pared by 4 bases and J by 3 bases, with 8 bases of the junction left unmatched. The CDR3 has 15 amino acids. Germline CDR1 and CDR2: MNHEY and SMNVEV (reference sequence).

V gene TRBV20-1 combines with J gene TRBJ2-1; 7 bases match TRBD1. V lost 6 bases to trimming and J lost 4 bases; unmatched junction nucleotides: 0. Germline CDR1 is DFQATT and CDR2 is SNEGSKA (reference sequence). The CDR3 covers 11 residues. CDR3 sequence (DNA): TGCAGTGCCAGGGGGTACAATGAGCAGTTCTTC. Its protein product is CSARGYNEQFF.

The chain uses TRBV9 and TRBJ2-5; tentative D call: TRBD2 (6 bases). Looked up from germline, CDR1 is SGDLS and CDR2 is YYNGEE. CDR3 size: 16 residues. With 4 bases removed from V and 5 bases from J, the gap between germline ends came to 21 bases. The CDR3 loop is CASSRGAGSEVETQYF. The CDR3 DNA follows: TGTGCCAGCAGCCGAGGGGCGGGGAGTGAGGTTGAGACCCAGTACTTC. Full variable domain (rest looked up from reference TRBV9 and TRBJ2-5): DSGVTQTPKHLITATGQRVTLRCSPRSGDLSVYWYQQSLDQGLQFLIQYYNGEERAKGNILERFSAQQFPDLHSELNLSSLELGDSALYFCASSRGAGSEVETQYFGPGTRLLVL.

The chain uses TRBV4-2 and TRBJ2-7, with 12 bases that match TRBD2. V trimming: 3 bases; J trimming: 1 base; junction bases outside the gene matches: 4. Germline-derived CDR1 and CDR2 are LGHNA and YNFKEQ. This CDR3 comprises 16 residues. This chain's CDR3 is CASSQVTSGGSYEQYF. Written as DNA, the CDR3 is TGTGCCAGCAGCCAGGTGACTAGCGGGGGTTCCTACGAGCAGTACTTC.

The CDR3 is CASRRGRDGYTF. CDR3 bases: TGTGCCAGCCGCCGAGGGAGGGATGGCTACACCTTC. The V gene is TRBV6-5, the J gene TRBJ1-2; D gene uncertain. Between the trimmed V and J ends, which lost 8 bases and 6 bases, there was a span of 13 bases. CDR3 size: 12 residues. Looked up from germline, CDR1 is MNHEY and CDR2 is SVGAGI.

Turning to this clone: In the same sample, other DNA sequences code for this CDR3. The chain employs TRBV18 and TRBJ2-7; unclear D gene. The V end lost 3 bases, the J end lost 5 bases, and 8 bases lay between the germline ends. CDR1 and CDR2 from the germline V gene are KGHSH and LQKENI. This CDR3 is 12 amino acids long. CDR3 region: CASSPSGDEQYF. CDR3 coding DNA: TGTGCCAGCTCACCCTCTGGGGACGAGCAGTACTTC.

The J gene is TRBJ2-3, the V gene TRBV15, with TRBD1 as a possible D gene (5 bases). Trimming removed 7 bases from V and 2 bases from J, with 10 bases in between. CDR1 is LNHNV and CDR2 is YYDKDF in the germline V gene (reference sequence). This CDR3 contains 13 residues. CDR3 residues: CATKGWATDTQYF. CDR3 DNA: TGTGCCACCAAGGGGTGGGCCACAGATACGCAGTATTTT.

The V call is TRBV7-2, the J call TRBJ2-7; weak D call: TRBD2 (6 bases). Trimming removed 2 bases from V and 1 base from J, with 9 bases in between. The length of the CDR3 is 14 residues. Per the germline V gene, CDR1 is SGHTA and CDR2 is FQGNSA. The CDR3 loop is CASSLPGSSYEQYF. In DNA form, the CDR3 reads TGTGCCAGCAGCTTACCCGGGAGTTCCTACGAGCAGTACTTC.

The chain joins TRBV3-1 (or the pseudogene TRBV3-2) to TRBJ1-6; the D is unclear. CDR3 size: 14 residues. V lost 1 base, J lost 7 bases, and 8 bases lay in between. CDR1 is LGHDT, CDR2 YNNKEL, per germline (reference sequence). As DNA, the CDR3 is TGTGCCAGCAGCCAAGGAGCTATAAATTCACCCCTCCACTTT. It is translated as CASSQGAINSPLHF.